A selection of T cell receptor beta chains follows, all from one sample in a study of cytomegalovirus exposure and HLA in healthy donors. TCRdb's copy holds only in-frame clones and misses some; the assay was immunoSEQ multiplex PCR. Seen here are fewer than 200,000 clones, approximately 80% observed once, and the top ten hold more than 0.5%. Sequences were obtained from PBMCs. The receptor set was obtained from a woman aged 50 to 60 in good health and CMV-seronegative. Each CDR3 is given with its conserved first and last residue. Each record gives: V gene, clone size, D gene, J gene, CDR3 protein, CDR3 DNA. The D gene is left open where the match is weak. Some rows have no size entry. The others give once, few or many, or a class for an expanded clone.

TRBV5-4	NA	NA	TRBJ2-5	CASSLGDQETQYF	TGTGCCAGCAGCCTCGGGGATCAAGAGACCCAGTACTTC
TRBV10-3	few	NA	TRBJ2-7	CAISESTAQISYEQYF	TGTGCCATCAGTGAGTCAACAGCCCAAATCTCCTACGAGCAGTACTTC
TRBV7-9	NA	NA	TRBJ2-5	CASSLPQGSETQYF	TGTGCCAGCAGCTTACCACAGGGTTCAGAGACCCAGTACTTC
TRBV5-4	NA	TRBD2	TRBJ2-1	CASSPPIAGAENEQFF	TGTGCCAGCAGCCCTCCCATAGCGGGAGCGGAAAATGAGCAGTTCTTC
TRBV5-1	NA	TRBD2	TRBJ2-3	CASSRKGLAGELSTDTQYF	TGCGCCAGCAGCCGGAAGGGACTAGCGGGTGAATTAAGCACAGATACGCAGTATTTT
TRBV10-2	NA	TRBD1	TRBJ2-7	CASSYNRGASYEQYF	TGCGCCAGCAGTTATAACAGGGGGGCATCCTACGAGCAGTACTTC
TRBV19	once	TRBD1	TRBJ1-1	CASSHRDSEGGTEAFF	TGTGCCAGTAGTCACCGGGACAGCGAAGGAGGGACTGAAGCTTTCTTT
TRBV5-4	NA	NA	TRBJ2-3	CASSPPGYTDTQYF	TGTGCCAGCAGCCCCCCGGGATACACAGATACGCAGTATTTT
TRBV30	NA	NA	TRBJ1-5	CAWSRTDRNQPQHF	TGTGCCTGGAGTAGGACAGATCGGAATCAGCCCCAGCATTTT
TRBV28	once	TRBD2	TRBJ2-4	CASSFLAGGRDIQYF	TGTGCCAGCAGTTTCCTGGCGGGAGGTAGGGACATTCAGTACTTC
TRBV2	NA	NA	TRBJ1-2	CASSRRGRDGYTF	TGTGCCAGCAGTCGCAGGGGCCGGGATGGCTACACCTTC
TRBV6-6	NA	NA	TRBJ1-4	CASSLDGNEKLFF	TGTGCCAGCAGTCTCGACGGGAATGAAAAACTGTTTTTT
TRBV7-2	NA	NA	TRBJ1-1	CASSLRGIEAFF	TGTGCCAGCAGCTTGCGGGGGATTGAAGCTTTCTTT
TRBV2	NA	TRBD1	TRBJ1-2	CASMQGGLYGYTF	TGTGCCAGCATGCAAGGGGGCCTTTATGGCTACACCTTC
TRBV15	NA	NA	TRBJ2-5	CATTPRQGGQETQYF	TGTGCCACCACTCCGCGTCAAGGGGGCCAAGAGACCCAGTACTTC
TRBV7-9	NA	NA	TRBJ2-1	CASRYLGNEQFF	TGTGCCAGCAGATACCTCGGTAATGAGCAGTTCTTC
TRBV2	NA	TRBD1	TRBJ2-3	CASRRDRSTDTQYF	TGTGCCAGCCGCCGGGACAGGAGCACAGATACGCAGTATTTT
TRBV28	NA	TRBD2	TRBJ2-7	CASKTWGGDSNYEQYF	TGTGCCAGCAAAACCTGGGGGGGGGACTCCAACTACGAGCAGTACTTC
TRBV9	NA	TRBD1	TRBJ1-1	CASSVGDRSEAFF	TGTGCCAGCAGCGTAGGGGACAGATCTGAAGCTTTCTTT
TRBV27	NA	TRBD2	TRBJ2-7	CASSTRPGLAGASSYEQYF	TGTGCCAGCAGCACCAGGCCGGGACTAGCGGGGGCCTCCTCCTACGAGCAGTACTTC
TRBV10-3	NA	TRBD1	TRBJ1-2	CAISAGQGLHYGYTF	TGTGCCATCAGTGCGGGACAGGGGCTACACTATGGCTACACCTTC
TRBV5-8	NA	NA	TRBJ1-4	CASRKPGEDLGTNEKLFF	TGTGCCAGCAGAAAACCGGGGGAAGACCTTGGGACTAATGAAAAACTGTTTTTT
TRBV7-2	once	TRBD1	TRBJ1-5	CASSFSGGGQPQHF	TGTGCCAGCAGTTTTTCAGGGGGCGGTCAGCCCCAGCATTTT
TRBV2	once	NA	TRBJ2-4	CASNKGGMDIQYF	TGTGCCAGCAACAAGGGGGGGATGGACATTCAGTACTTC
TRBV28	NA	NA	TRBJ2-3	CASSFEAFGTDTQYF	TGTGCCAGCAGTTTTGAGGCTTTCGGCACAGATACGCAGTATTTT
TRBV19	NA	TRBD1	TRBJ1-5	CASSIGQGFVQPQHF	TGTGCCAGTAGTATAGGACAGGGGTTCGTTCAGCCCCAGCATTTT
TRBV6-6	NA	TRBD1	TRBJ2-7	CASSYSRGTGSYEQYF	TGTGCCAGCAGTTACTCGAGAGGGACAGGGTCCTACGAGCAGTACTTC
TRBV4-3	NA	NA	TRBJ2-3	CASSQGSSTSTDTQYF	TGCGCCAGCAGCCAAGGCTCTAGTACTAGCACAGATACGCAGTATTTT
TRBV25-1	NA	NA	TRBJ1-2	CASSEFARAGGHGYTF	TGTGCCAGCAGTGAATTCGCCCGAGCGGGGGGTCATGGCTACACCTTC
TRBV6-1	NA	TRBD1	TRBJ1-1	CATANDRGRGTEAFF	TGTGCCACCGCCAACGACAGGGGGCGAGGGACTGAAGCTTTCTTT
TRBV14	NA	TRBD2	TRBJ2-1	CASSQYTGGPSNEQFF	TGTGCCAGCAGCCAATATACGGGAGGGCCTAGCAATGAGCAGTTCTTC
TRBV30	NA	TRBD1	TRBJ1-6	CAWTDRSSYNSPLHF	TGTGCCTGGACGGACAGGAGCTCCTATAATTCACCCCTCCACTTT
TRBV19	NA	TRBD2	TRBJ2-5	CASSMSRLAGRETQYF	TGTGCCAGTAGTATGAGCCGACTAGCAGGGAGGGAGACCCAGTACTTC
TRBV28	NA	NA	TRBJ2-3	CASSPERTSTDTQYF	TGTGCCAGCAGTCCCGAGCGGACTAGCACAGATACGCAGTATTTT
TRBV7-9	NA	NA	TRBJ1-5	CASSYGGSQPQHF	TGTGCCAGCAGCTACGGGGGATCGCAGCCCCAGCATTTT
TRBV27	NA	NA	TRBJ2-2	CASLSSGALFF	TGTGCCAGCCTTTCCTCCGGTGCGCTGTTTTTT
TRBV28	NA	NA	TRBJ2-1	CASSQGPGFEQFF	TGTGCCAGCAGCCAAGGCCCGGGATTTGAGCAGTTCTTC
TRBV7-6	NA	NA	TRBJ2-5	CASSPRRPGETQYF	TGTGCCAGCAGTCCACGGCGGCCCGGAGAGACCCAGTACTTC
TRBV5-1	NA	TRBD2	TRBJ2-1	CASGGLAGEDEQFF	TGCGCCAGCGGAGGACTAGCGGGAGAAGATGAGCAGTTCTTC
TRBV5-6	few	TRBD1	TRBJ1-1	CASSLMTGFKAFF	TGTGCCAGCAGCTTGATGACAGGGTTCAAAGCTTTCTTT